This entry describes one TCR beta chain. This record comes from a study of blood T cell repertoires in COVID-19. Looking at the study overall: Donors in the United States, Italy and Spain gave samples during acute or convalescent COVID-19. Nucleic acid was either cDNA or gDNA, and it came from T cells, B-cell-depleted T cells, or PBMCs.

Germline V gives CDR1 SGHNT, CDR2 YYREEE (reference sequence). CDR3 length: 17 residues. V dropped 4 bases and J dropped 1; count of bases not matched to a gene: 10. Original methodology: It was from reference gene primer amplification that nucleated cell counts were estimated. Method: immunoSEQ multiplex PCR; TCRdb's copy keeps in-frame clones and lacks some. From that table come the V and J calls and clone size; the DNA was used to work out D and trimming. The data show roughly 70,000 clones, approximately 90% seen once. The chain joins TRBV5-4 to TRBJ2-3, with TRBD1 identical over 9 bases. This TCR was recovered from a man between 65 and 80 years old with acute or convalescent COVID-19. The sample was peripheral blood. The CDR3 DNA sequence: TGTGCCAGCAGCCGCAGACAGGGGGAAGGTGGCACAGATACGCAGTATTTT. Encoded protein: CASSRRQGEGGTDTQYF.